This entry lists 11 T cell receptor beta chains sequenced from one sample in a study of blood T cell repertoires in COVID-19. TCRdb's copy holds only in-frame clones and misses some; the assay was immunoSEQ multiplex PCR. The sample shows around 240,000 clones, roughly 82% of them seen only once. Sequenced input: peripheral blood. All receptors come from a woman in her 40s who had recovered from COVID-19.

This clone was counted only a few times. The CDR3 coding sequence is TGTGCCAGCAGTAATCACAGGGGCAGTGACTATGGCTACACCTTC. Translation: CASSNHRGSDYGYTF. V and J are TRBV2 and TRBJ1-2; 7 positions agree with TRBD1. The CDR3 is made up of 15 amino acids. The J segment lost 3 bases and the V segment lost 5 bases, leaving 9 bases of the junction unmatched. Germline values: CDR1 SNHLY, CDR2 FYNNEI.

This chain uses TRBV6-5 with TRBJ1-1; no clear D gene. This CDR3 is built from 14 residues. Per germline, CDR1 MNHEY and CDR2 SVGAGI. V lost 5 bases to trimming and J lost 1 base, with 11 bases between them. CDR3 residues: CASSPVGGNTEAFF. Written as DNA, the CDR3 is TGTGCCAGCAGTCCGGTAGGAGGGAACACTGAAGCTTTCTTT.

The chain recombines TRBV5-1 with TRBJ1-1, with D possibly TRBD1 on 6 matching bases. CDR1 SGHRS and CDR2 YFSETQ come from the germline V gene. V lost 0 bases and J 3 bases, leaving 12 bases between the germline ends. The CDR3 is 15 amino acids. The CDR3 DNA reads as TGCGCCAGCAGCTTGGATCAGGGGCAGGACACTGAAGCTTTCTTT. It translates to CASSLDQGQDTEAFF.

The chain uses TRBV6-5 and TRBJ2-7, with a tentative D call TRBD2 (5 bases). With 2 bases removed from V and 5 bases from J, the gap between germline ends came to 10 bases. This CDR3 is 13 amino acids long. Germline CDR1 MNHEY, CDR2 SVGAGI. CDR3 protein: CASSYGLGDEQYF. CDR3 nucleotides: TGTGCCAGCAGTTACGGCCTCGGGGACGAGCAGTACTTC.

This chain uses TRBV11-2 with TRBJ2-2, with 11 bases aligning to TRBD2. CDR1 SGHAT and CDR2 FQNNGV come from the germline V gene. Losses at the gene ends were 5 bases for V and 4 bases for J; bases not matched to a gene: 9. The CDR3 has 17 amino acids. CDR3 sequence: CASSRYSGGASTGELFF. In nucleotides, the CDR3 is TGTGCCAGCAGCCGTTATAGCGGGGGGGCCTCCACCGGGGAGCTGTTTTTT.

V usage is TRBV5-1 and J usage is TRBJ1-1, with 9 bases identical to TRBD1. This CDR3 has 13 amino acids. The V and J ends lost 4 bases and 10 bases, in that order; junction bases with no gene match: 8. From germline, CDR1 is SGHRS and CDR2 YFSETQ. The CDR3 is CASSTGTGSRAFF. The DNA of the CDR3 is TGCGCCAGCAGCACTGGGACAGGGTCGAGAGCTTTCTTT.

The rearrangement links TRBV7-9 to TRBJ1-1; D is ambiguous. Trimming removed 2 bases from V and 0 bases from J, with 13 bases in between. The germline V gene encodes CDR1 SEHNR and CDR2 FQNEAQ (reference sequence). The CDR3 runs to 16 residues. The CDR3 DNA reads TGTGCCAGCAGCTTATTCCTTGGTCAGGTGAACACTGAAGCTTTCTTT. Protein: CASSLFLGQVNTEAFF.

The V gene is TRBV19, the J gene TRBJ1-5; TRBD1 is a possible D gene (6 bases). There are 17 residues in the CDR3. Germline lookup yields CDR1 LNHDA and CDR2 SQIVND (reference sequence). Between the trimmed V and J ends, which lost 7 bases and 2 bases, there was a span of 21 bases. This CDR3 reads CASTPPGGGDGNQPQHF. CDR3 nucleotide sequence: TGTGCCAGTACCCCACCGGGAGGGGGAGATGGCAATCAGCCCCAGCATTTT.

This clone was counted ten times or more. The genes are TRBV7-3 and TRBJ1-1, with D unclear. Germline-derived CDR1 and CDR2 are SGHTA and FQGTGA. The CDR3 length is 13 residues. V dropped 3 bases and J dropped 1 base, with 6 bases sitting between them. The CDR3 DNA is TGTGCCAGCAGCTTCTCAGGGAACACTGAAGCTTTCTTT. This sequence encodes CASSFSGNTEAFF.

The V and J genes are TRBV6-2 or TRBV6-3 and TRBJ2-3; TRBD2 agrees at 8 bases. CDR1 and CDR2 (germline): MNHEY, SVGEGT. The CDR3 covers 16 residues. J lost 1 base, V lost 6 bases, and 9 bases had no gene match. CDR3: CASSNRGGLGTDTQYF. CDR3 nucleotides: TGTGCCAGCAGCAACCGGGGGGGGTTGGGCACAGATACGCAGTATTTT.

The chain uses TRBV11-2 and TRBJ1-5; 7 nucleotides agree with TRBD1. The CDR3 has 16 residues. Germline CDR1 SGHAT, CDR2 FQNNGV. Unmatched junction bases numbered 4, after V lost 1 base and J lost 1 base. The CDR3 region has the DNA TGTGCCAGCAGCTTAGGAGGGGGCTTGAGCAATCAGCCCCAGCATTTT. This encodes CASSLGGGLSNQPQHF.